Below, 17 T cell receptor beta chains from the same sample are listed, as sequenced in a study of T cells in localized non-small cell lung cancer. Assay: immunoSEQ multiplex PCR; the TCRdb copy retains only in-frame clones and omits some. The table lists 45,000 to 55,000 clones, about nine tenths of them singletons. The sequencing here drew on peripheral blood, taken before any cancer treatment. The receptors were gathered from a male donor aged 60 or older with stage III squamous cell lung carcinoma.

The chain employs TRBV7-3 and TRBJ2-3; the D is unclear. Germline V CDR1 and CDR2: SGHTA, FQGTGA. This CDR3 has 14 residues. Trimming removed 2 bases from V and 6 bases from J, with 12 bases in between. Here the CDR3 DNA reads TGTGCCAGCAGCTTACACCAAGTGTCCGATACGCAGTATTTT. Translated: CASSLHQVSDTQYF.

This chain connects TRBV7-2 to TRBJ1-2; D call uncertain. Germline lookup yields CDR1 SGHTA and CDR2 FQGNSA. V was shortened by 0 bases and J by 0 bases, with 8 bases between the two germline ends. CDR3 length equals 15 residues. CDR3 sequence (DNA): TGTGCCAGCAGCTTAGCGCTACAGTCTAACTATGGCTACACCTTC. It is translated as CASSLALQSNYGYTF.

The gene calls are TRBV5-1 and TRBJ1-1; D uncertain. The germline gives CDR1 SGHRS, CDR2 YFSETQ. The CDR3 has 14 residues. V lost 4 bases, J lost 0 bases, and 10 bases lay in between. CDR3 residues: CASSQPSLNTEAFF. The CDR3 DNA reads as TGCGCCAGCAGCCAACCCTCCTTGAACACTGAAGCTTTCTTT.

V gene TRBV28 combines with J gene TRBJ1-2; 8 bases are shared with TRBD1. There are 13 residues in the CDR3. Germline V gives CDR1 MDHEN, CDR2 SYDVKM. Trimming took 2 bases from V and 7 from J; bases not matched to a gene: 3. The CDR3 sequence: CASSLQGARGYTF. For the CDR3, the DNA is TGTGCCAGCAGTTTACAGGGGGCACGTGGCTACACCTTC.

This sequence joins TRBV18 and TRBJ2-5; D ambiguous. The CDR3 runs to 13 residues. V was shortened by 0 bases and J by 3 bases, with 5 bases between the two germline ends. Per the germline V gene, CDR1 is KGHSH and CDR2 is LQKENI. The CDR3 DNA sequence: TGTGCCAGCTCACCACCCATGAAAGAGACCCAGTACTTC. It encodes CASSPPMKETQYF.

V is TRBV7-3 and J is TRBJ1-1, with D unresolved. This CDR3 contains 13 residues. Deletions cut 3 bases from V and 3 bases from J, with 8 bases between. The V gene's germline CDR1 is SGHTA and CDR2 FQGTGA. The CDR3 DNA reads as TGTGCCAGCAGCTTGGCCAGCTACACTGAAGCTTTCTTT. This codes for CASSLASYTEAFF.

The chain couples TRBV15 to TRBJ2-5; 7 bases are shared with TRBD2. Per the germline V gene, CDR1 is LNHNV and CDR2 is YYDKDF (reference sequence). This CDR3 spans 17 amino acids. Trimming cost V 1 base and J 4 bases; bases outside gene matches: 12. The CDR3 DNA reads TGTGCCACCAGCAGAGCCAAGGTAGCGGGTTCTTCAGAGACCCAGTACTTC. Translation gives CATSRAKVAGSSETQYF.

The chain combines TRBV5-1 with TRBJ1-1; D not certain. Germline V lookup: CDR1 SGHRS, CDR2 YFSETQ. Trimming removed 0 bases from V and 5 bases from J, with 5 bases in between. This CDR3 region has 12 residues. The CDR3 bases are TGCGCCAGCAGCTTGGAACGGACTGAAGCTTTCTTT. Translation: CASSLERTEAFF.

The chain recombines TRBV4-1 with TRBJ1-1; D is ambiguous. The V end was cut by 0 bases, the J end by 4 bases, with 9 bases between. CDR1 MGHRA and CDR2 YSYEKL come from the germline V gene. This CDR3 has 14 residues. As DNA, the CDR3 is TGCGCCAGCAGCCAAGATCTTCGAACCACTGAAGCTTTCTTT. Its translation: CASSQDLRTTEAFF.

The J gene is TRBJ2-7, the V gene TRBV15; 10 bases are shared with TRBD1. This CDR3 is built from 17 residues. Trimming cost V 3 bases and J 5 bases; bases outside gene matches: 13. CDR1 is LNHNV and CDR2 is YYDKDF in the germline V gene (reference sequence). The DNA of the CDR3 is TGTGCCACCAGCAGCCATATTTGGGACAGGGGAAACGACGAGCAGTACTTC. This encodes CATSSHIWDRGNDEQYF. Using reference TRBV15 and TRBJ2-7 for the parts outside the CDR3, the full variable domain is DAMVIQNPRYQVTQFGKPVTLSCSQTLNHNVMYWYQQKSSQAPKLLFHYYDKDFNNEADTPDNFQSRRPNTSFCFLDIRSPGLGDTAMYLCATSSHIWDRGNDEQYFGPGTRLTVT.

The J gene is TRBJ1-6, the V gene TRBV10-3; the D is unclear. The V gene lost 5 bases and the J gene lost 8 bases, with 16 bases spanning the gap. The CDR3 extends over 15 amino acids. Germline assignment: CDR1 ENHRY and CDR2 SYGVKD. This CDR3 is CAISTVDDPDSPLHF. The CDR3 coding sequence is TGTGCCATCAGTACCGTGGACGACCCAGATTCACCCCTCCACTTT.

Ten or more counts support this clone. The chain couples TRBV19 to TRBJ1-2; 12 nucleotides match TRBD1. The CDR3 is made up of 15 amino acids. The ends lost 4 bases at V and 4 bases at J; junction bases unmatched: 4. Germline-derived CDR1 and CDR2 are LNHDA and SQIVND (reference sequence). The CDR3 protein is CASSRDRGPVYGYTF. Written as DNA, the CDR3 is TGTGCCAGTAGTAGGGACAGGGGGCCGGTCTATGGCTACACCTTC.

The chain joins TRBV14 to TRBJ2-2; D possibly corresponds to TRBD2 (5 bases). CDR3 length equals 19 residues. Germline CDR1 is SGHDN and CDR2 is FVKESK. Trimming removed 1 base at V and 6 bases at J, with 24 bases between. The CDR3 loop is CASSQGLRASRRVAGELFF. The DNA of the CDR3 is TGTGCCAGCAGCCAAGGTTTGAGGGCCTCCCGTAGGGTGGCCGGGGAGCTGTTTTTT.

The chain joins TRBV5-6 to TRBJ2-3; TRBD2 agrees at 7 bases. CDR1 SGHDT and CDR2 YYEEEE come from the germline V gene. With V trimmed by 4 bases and J by 4 bases, 3 bases remained unmatched. CDR3 length: 13 amino acids. The CDR3 reads CASSRGRADTQYF. The CDR3 DNA reads TGTGCCAGCAGCCGGGGGAGGGCAGATACGCAGTATTTT.

The chain links TRBV7-8 to TRBJ1-5, with no clear D. Germline CDR1 SGHVS, CDR2 FQNEAQ. The CDR3 runs 14 residues. V was shortened by 2 bases and J by 4 bases, with 9 bases between the two germline ends. CDR3 in DNA: TGTGCCAGCAGCTTACAGTCGGGGAATCAGCCCCAGCATTTT. It specifies CASSLQSGNQPQHF. Based on the CDR3 plus reference TRBV7-8 and TRBJ1-5, the full variable domain is GAGVSQSPRYKVAKRGQDVALRCDPISGHVSLFWYQQALGQGPEFLTYFQNEAQLDKSGLPSDRFFAERPEGSVSTLKIQRTQQEDSAVYLCASSLQSGNQPQHFGDGTRLSIL.

The chain is built from TRBV18 and TRBJ1-1, with 8 bases aligning to TRBD1. V lost 4 bases, J lost 4 bases, and 8 bases stayed unmatched. The CDR3 has 15 residues. Germline-derived CDR1 and CDR2 are KGHSH and LQKENI. CDR3 DNA: TGTGCCAGCTCACGGGGACAGGAGACGGTCACTGAAGCTTTCTTT. Protein sequence: CASSRGQETVTEAFF.

This clone was seen only a few times. The chain is built from TRBV19 and TRBJ1-6; 7 bases agree with TRBD1. Germline lookup yields CDR1 LNHDA and CDR2 SQIVND (reference sequence). After removal of 5 bases from V and 8 bases from J, the junction contained 6 bases not matched to a gene. The CDR3 runs 14 residues. CDR3 nucleotides: TGTGCCAGTAGTTACCAGGGGGATTATTCACCCCTCCACTTT. This gives the protein CASSYQGDYSPLHF.